This record covers a single T cell receptor beta chain. Sequencing was performed with immunoSEQ multiplex PCR; in TCRdb, only in-frame clones are kept and a portion is missing. The table lists around 92,000 clones, roughly 92% of them singletons. This sample stems from a study of T cell changes during pregnancy in multiple sclerosis. Germline-derived CDR1 and CDR2 are MGHRA and YSYEKL. The CDR3 totals 15 residues. With 0 bases removed from V and 4 bases from J, the gap between germline ends came to 13 bases. This clonotype was obtained from a female donor with multiple sclerosis, enrolled in a pregnancy study. Sequencing used peripheral blood, obtained after pregnancy. The chain joins TRBV4-1 to TRBJ2-7, with D perhaps matching TRBD1 (5 bases). The CDR3 here is CASSQELRTQYEQYF. The DNA for the CDR3 is TGCGCCAGCAGCCAAGAACTCAGGACACAATACGAGCAGTACTTC.